This T cell receptor (beta chain) was documented in a study of identical twins. The germline V gene encodes CDR1 SNHLY and CDR2 FYNNEI. Between the trimmed V and J ends, which lost 8 bases and 6 bases, there was a span of 16 bases. This CDR3 region has 13 residues. MiXCR was run by TCRdb on the 5' RACE reads, yielding one entry per CDR3 protein. Of 500,000 to 650,000 distinct CDR3 sequences in the sample, around 22% were seen once. In addition, the sample was reused for a study of yellow fever vaccine responses in identical twins.

The chain carries TRBV2 and TRBJ1-1, with D tentatively TRBD1 (6 bases). The TCR was taken from a woman younger than 30 in good health. Sequencing was performed on CD4+ T cells sorted from blood. CDR3 nucleotide sequence: TGTGCCAGCTGCGCGACAGGTCGTTCTGAAGCTTTCTTT. The encoded protein is CASCATGRSEAFF.